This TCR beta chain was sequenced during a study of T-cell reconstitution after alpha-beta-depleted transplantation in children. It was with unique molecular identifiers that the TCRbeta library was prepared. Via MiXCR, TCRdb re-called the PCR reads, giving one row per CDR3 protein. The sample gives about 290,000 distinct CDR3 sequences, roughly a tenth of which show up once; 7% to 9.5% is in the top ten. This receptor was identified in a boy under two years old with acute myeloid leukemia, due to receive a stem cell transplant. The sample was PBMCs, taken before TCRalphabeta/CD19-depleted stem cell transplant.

The CDR3 here is CASSQSLLEETQYF. In DNA form, the CDR3 reads TGCGCCAGCAGTCAATCGTTGCTAGAAGAGACCCAGTACTTC. V gene TRBV23-1 combines with J gene TRBJ2-5; no firm D call. TRBV23-1 is annotated as an ORF whose role is uncertain. The CDR3 spans 14 residues. The V gene lost 0 bases and the J gene lost 3 bases, with 8 bases spanning the gap.